The entry below describes one TCR beta chain. The target antigen is unknown. This sample stems from a study of monozygotic twins with inflammatory bowel disease. General observations from the study: Differences in immunosuppressive treatment may have been a source of added variability in patient repertoires.

Per the germline V gene, CDR1 is KGHSH and CDR2 is LQKENI. The CDR3 runs to 14 residues. No DNA is given; TCRdb re-called the 5' RACE reads and lists each CDR3 protein once. The clone table shows 150,000 to 200,000 distinct CDR3 sequences, with the ten largest holding roughly 7.4%. The sequence derives from a human donor with ulcerative colitis or Crohn's disease, or a healthy co-twin of an affected twin (not recorded which). Sequences were obtained from blood. The chain joins TRBV18 to TRBJ1-2. The CDR3 here is CASSAERNNYGYTF. Variable domain in full (rest from reference TRBV18 and TRBJ1-2): NAGVMQNPRHLVRRRGQEARLRCSPMKGHSHVYWYRQLPEEGLKFMVYLQKENIIDESGMPKERFSAEFPKEGPSILRIQQVVRGDSAAYFCASSAERNNYGYTFGSGTRLTVV.